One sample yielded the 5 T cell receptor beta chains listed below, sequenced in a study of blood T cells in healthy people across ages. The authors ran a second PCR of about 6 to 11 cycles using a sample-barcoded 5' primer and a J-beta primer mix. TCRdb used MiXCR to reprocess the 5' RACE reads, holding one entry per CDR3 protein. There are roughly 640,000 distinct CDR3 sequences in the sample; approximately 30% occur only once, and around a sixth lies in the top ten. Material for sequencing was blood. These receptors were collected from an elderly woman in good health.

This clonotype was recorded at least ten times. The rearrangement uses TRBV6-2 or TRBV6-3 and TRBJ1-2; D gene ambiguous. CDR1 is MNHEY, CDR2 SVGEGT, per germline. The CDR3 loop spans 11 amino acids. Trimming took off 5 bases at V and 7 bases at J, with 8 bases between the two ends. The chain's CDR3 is CASSARRGYTF. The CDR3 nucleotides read TGTGCCAGCAGTGCCCGGCGTGGCTACACCTTC.

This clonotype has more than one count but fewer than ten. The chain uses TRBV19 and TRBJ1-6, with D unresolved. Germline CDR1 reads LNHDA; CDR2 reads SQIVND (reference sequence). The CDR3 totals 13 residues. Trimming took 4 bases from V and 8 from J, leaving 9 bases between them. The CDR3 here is CASSTNWDSPLHF. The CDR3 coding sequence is TGTGCCAGTAGTACAAACTGGGATTCACCCCTCCACTTT.

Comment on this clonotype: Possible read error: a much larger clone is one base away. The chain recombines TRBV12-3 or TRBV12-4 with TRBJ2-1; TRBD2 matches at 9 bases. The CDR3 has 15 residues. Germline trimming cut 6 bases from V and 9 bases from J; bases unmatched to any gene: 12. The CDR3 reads CASSPAGAGGSEQFF. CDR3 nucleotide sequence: TGTGCCAGCAGCCCCGCTGGAGCGGGGGGCAGTGAGCAGTTCTTC.

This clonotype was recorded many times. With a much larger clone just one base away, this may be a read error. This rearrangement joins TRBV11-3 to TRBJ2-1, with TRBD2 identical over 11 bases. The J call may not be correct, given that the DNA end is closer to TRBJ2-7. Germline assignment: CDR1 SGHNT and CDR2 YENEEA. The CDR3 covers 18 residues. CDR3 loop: CASSLGGGSGGAYNEQYF. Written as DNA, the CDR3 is TGTGCCAGCAGCTTAGGAGGGGGTAGCGGGGGGGCCTACAATGAGCAGTACTTC.

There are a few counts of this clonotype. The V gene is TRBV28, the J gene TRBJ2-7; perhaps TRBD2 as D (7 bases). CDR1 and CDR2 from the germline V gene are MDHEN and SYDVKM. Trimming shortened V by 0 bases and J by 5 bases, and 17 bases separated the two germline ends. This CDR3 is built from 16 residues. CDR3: CASSLWGGQGVNEQYF. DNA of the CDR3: TGTGCCAGCAGTTTATGGGGGGGGCAGGGTGTGAACGAGCAGTACTTC.